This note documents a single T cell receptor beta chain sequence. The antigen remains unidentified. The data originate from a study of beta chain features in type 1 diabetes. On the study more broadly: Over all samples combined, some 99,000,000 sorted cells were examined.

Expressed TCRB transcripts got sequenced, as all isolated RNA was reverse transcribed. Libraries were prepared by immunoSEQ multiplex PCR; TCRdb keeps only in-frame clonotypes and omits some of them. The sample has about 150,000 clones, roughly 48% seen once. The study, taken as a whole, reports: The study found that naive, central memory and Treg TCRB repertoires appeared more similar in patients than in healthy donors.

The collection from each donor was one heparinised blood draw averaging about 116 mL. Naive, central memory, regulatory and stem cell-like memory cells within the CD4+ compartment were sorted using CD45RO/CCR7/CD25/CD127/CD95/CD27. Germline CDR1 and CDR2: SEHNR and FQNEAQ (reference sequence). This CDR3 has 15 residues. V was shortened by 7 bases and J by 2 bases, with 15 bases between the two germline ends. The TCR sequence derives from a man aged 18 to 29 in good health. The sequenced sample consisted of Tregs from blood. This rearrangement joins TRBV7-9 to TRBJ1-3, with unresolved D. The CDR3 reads CASTSLERPGNTIYF. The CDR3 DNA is TGTGCCAGCACCTCTCTTGAGCGGCCTGGAAACACCATATATTTT. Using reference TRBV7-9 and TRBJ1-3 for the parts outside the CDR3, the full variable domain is DTGVSQNPRHKITKRGQNVTFRCDPISEHNRLYWYRQTLGQGPEFLTYFQNEAQLEKSRLLSDRFSAERPKGSFSTLEIQRTEQGDSAMYLCASTSLERPGNTIYFGEGSWLTVV.